This T cell receptor (beta chain) was obtained from a study of blood T cell repertoires in COVID-19. Trimming left V 6 bases short and J 2 bases short, with 20 bases between. Germline CDR1 is SEHNR and CDR2 is FQNEAQ (reference sequence). The CDR3 sequence is 16 residues long. Original analysis: It was from reference gene primer amplification that nucleated cell counts were estimated. TCRdb's table, derived via immunoSEQ multiplex PCR, lists solely in-frame clones and lacks some. The V and J calls and clone size come from that table; D and trimming were worked out from the DNA. The profile shows about 38,000 clones, 80% to 90% of them singletons.

The chain is built from TRBV7-9 and TRBJ2-7; TRBD2 might be the D (6 bases). The TCR sequence derives from a man aged 60-69 years with COVID-19, enrolled during active disease. The sample consisted of peripheral blood. CDR3 DNA sequence: TGTGCCAGCAGTCTCACGGGACGGGGGAGAACCTACGAGCAGTACTTC. This translates into CASSLTGRGRTYEQYF.